Below are 20 T cell receptor beta chains sequenced from a single sample in a study of human CD4 T cells and Enterobacteriaceae (dated by TCRdb to the early 2020s). Libraries came from the immunoSEQ multiplex PCR assay. TCRdb carries this immuneACCESS record with in-frame sequences only. Its versions omit some clonotypes, under half of them owing to an unresolved V gene in the studies checked, with the rest unexplained. The sample table records 25,000 to 30,000 clones; approximately 82% of these occur just once. The top ten clonotypes cover 1.7% of the sample. On a FACSAria III, memory CD4+ T cells were FACS-sorted to over 95% purity, defined as all CD4+ cells except CD45RA+CCR7+CD95- naive cells. The sequencing sample was made of memory CD4+ T cells from blood. The cell subset or site label, as the study defines it: total memory CD4 T cells sorted directly ex vivo, unstimulated. Receptors were obtained from a human donor in good health.

This chain connects TRBV6-5 to TRBJ2-2; 10 nucleotides agree with TRBD2. The CDR3 is 15 amino acids. CDR1 MNHEY and CDR2 SVGAGI come from the germline V gene. The V segment lost 6 bases and the J segment 5 bases; nucleotides outside the gene matches: 6. The CDR3 here is CASSRRGLATGELFF. CDR3 nucleotide sequence: TGTGCCAGCAGCCGTCGGGGACTAGCGACCGGGGAGCTGTTTTTT.

V gene TRBV4-2 combines with J gene TRBJ2-1; 12 nucleotides agree with TRBD2. The CDR3 is 19 residues long. The V gene end was trimmed by 4 bases and the J gene end by 4 bases; junction bases not matched to a gene: 14. The germline CDR1 and CDR2 sequences are LGHNA and YNFKEQ. The DNA for the CDR3 is TGTGCCAGCAGCCTGTCTAGCGGGAGGGCCTCAGGGTGGTACAATGAGCAGTTCTTC. Residues: CASSLSSGRASGWYNEQFF.

The gene calls are TRBV10-3 and TRBJ2-7; D possibly corresponds to TRBD1 (6 bases). Germline loops: CDR1 ENHRY, CDR2 SYGVKD. The CDR3 extends over 13 amino acids. V lost 4 bases and J 2 bases, leaving 9 bases between the germline ends. CDR3: CAISGGQPYEQYF. In DNA, the CDR3 is TGTGCCATCAGTGGAGGACAGCCCTACGAGCAGTACTTC.

This chain links TRBV27 with TRBJ1-1; D ambiguous. There are 13 residues in the CDR3. Germline V gene data show CDR1 as MNHEY and CDR2 as SMNVEV (reference sequence). V was cut by 5 bases and J by 5 bases, with 12 bases left in between. The CDR3 here is CASSPRLMTEAFF. The DNA for the CDR3 is TGTGCCAGCAGTCCCCGTTTGATGACTGAAGCTTTCTTT.

This chain joins TRBV28 and TRBJ2-5, with D hard to call. Germline V lookup: CDR1 MDHEN, CDR2 SYDVKM. With 6 bases removed from V and 2 bases from J, the gap between germline ends came to 10 bases. The CDR3 has 13 amino acids. The CDR3 coding sequence is TGTGCCAGCAGCCGAGGTGGGCAAGAGACCCAGTACTTC. It specifies CASSRGGQETQYF.

The genes are TRBV19 and TRBJ1-2; D might be TRBD1 (5 bases). The CDR3 contains 12 residues. V lost 9 bases and J lost 8, with 16 bases in between. Germline V gene lookup returns CDR1 LNHDA and CDR2 SQIVND (reference sequence). CDR3 bases: TGTGCCAGCCGATACCAGGGAGGAGGCTACACCTTC. It codes for CASRYQGGGYTF.

J is TRBJ1-1 and V is TRBV5-1; the D gene is possibly TRBD1 (5 bases). The germline V gene encodes CDR1 SGHRS and CDR2 YFSETQ. Trimming stripped 0 bases from V and 1 base from J, with 7 bases between. This CDR3 contains 14 residues. CDR3 coding DNA: TGCGCCAGCAGCTTGGTGGGGGGGAACACTGAAGCTTTCTTT. It yields the protein CASSLVGGNTEAFF.

This clone was seen a few times. CDR3 DNA sequence: TGCGCCAGCAGTGTATTTCGGGACGGCTATAGCAATCAGCCCCAGCATTTT. It yields the protein CASSVFRDGYSNQPQHF. This chain uses TRBV10-2 with TRBJ1-5; maybe TRBD1 (5 bases). V was pared by 4 bases and J by 0 bases, with 16 bases between. Germline CDR1 is WSHSY and CDR2 is SAAADI. The CDR3 runs to 17 residues.

The chain has TRBV9 and TRBJ1-2; no definite D call. The V end was cut by 0 bases, the J end by 2 bases, with 8 bases between. The CDR3 is 14 amino acids. CDR1 and CDR2 from the germline V gene are SGDLS and YYNGEE. Here the CDR3 DNA reads TGTGCCAGCAGCGTAGGGAGGGCCAACTATGGCTACACCTTC. It encodes CASSVGRANYGYTF.

The chain employs TRBV7-9 and TRBJ2-7, with 9 bases fitting TRBD2. The V segment lost 4 bases and the J segment 3 bases; nucleotides outside the gene matches: 7. Germline V gene sequence: CDR1 SEHNR, CDR2 FQNEAQ (reference sequence). CDR3 length equals 15 residues. Here the CDR3 reads CASSSSTSGFYEQYF. The CDR3 coding sequence is TGTGCCAGCAGCTCCTCGACTAGCGGCTTCTACGAGCAGTACTTC. Using reference TRBV7-9 and TRBJ2-7 for the parts outside the CDR3, the full variable domain is DTGVSQNPRHKITKRGQNVTFRCDPISEHNRLYWYRQTLGQGPEFLTYFQNEAQLEKSRLLSDRFSAERPKGSFSTLEIQRTEQGDSAMYLCASSSSTSGFYEQYFGPGTRLTVT.

The chain links TRBV2 to TRBJ2-2; the D gene is possibly TRBD2 (5 bases). Per the germline V gene, CDR1 is SNHLY and CDR2 is FYNNEI. The CDR3 covers 15 residues. Trimming removed 4 bases from V and 1 base from J, with 10 bases in between. The CDR3 loop is CASSAEGRNTGELFF. CDR3 nucleotide sequence: TGTGCCAGCAGTGCAGAGGGAAGGAACACCGGGGAGCTGTTTTTT.

V is TRBV29-1 and J is TRBJ2-2; 8 nucleotides agree with TRBD2. The CDR3 covers 15 residues. J was trimmed by 8 bases and V by 4 bases; bases with no gene match: 12. Germline V CDR1 and CDR2: SQVTM, ANQGSEA. The CDR3 DNA reads TGCAGCGTTGCCGGACTAGCAGGTTACCCGGGGGAGCTGTTTTTT. As protein: CSVAGLAGYPGELFF.

V and J are TRBV6-6 and TRBJ1-5, with D hard to call. The germline CDR1 and CDR2 sequences are MNHNY and SVGAGI (reference sequence). CDR3 length equals 15 residues. The V and J ends lost 2 bases and 7 bases respectively, with 15 bases between them. The CDR3 DNA sequence: TGTGCCAGCAGTTACCAATCGACTGGTGCACAGCCCCAGCATTTT. This encodes CASSYQSTGAQPQHF.

This chain connects TRBV5-6 to TRBJ2-7; either TRBD1 or TRBD2 may supply D (5 bases each). CDR1 is SGHDT and CDR2 is YYEEEE in the germline V gene. V shed 0 bases and J shed 6 bases, with 7 bases lying between them. There are 12 residues in the CDR3. Here the CDR3 reads CASSLGGIEQYF. The CDR3 DNA reads as TGTGCCAGCAGCTTGGGGGGGATCGAGCAGTACTTC.

This clone was counted between two and nine times. V is TRBV7-9 and J is TRBJ1-5, with TRBD1 as a possible D gene (5 bases). This CDR3 spans 15 amino acids. V gave up 0 bases and J gave up 7 bases, with 13 bases separating them. CDR1 and CDR2 (germline): SEHNR, FQNEAQ (reference sequence). This CDR3 reads CASSLAEGEGQPQHF. The CDR3 nucleotides read TGTGCCAGCAGCTTAGCGGAGGGCGAGGGGCAGCCCCAGCATTTT.

This clone has more than one count but fewer than ten. This chain uses TRBV19 with TRBJ1-1; TRBD1 is a possible D gene (5 bases). V was shortened by 6 bases and J by 5 bases, with 16 bases between the two germline ends. From germline, CDR1 is LNHDA and CDR2 SQIVND (reference sequence). The CDR3 spans 14 residues. CDR3 sequence (DNA): TGTGCCAGTAGAAGAAGGGGCATGGAAACTGAAGCTTTCTTT. The encoded protein is CASRRRGMETEAFF.

The chain couples TRBV18 to TRBJ2-1, with 12 nucleotides matching TRBD2. V shed 1 base and J 6 bases; nucleotides not matched to a gene: 1. CDR1 and CDR2 from the germline V gene are KGHSH and LQKENI. This CDR3 is built from 15 residues. As DNA, the CDR3 is TGTGCCAGCTCACCACAGACTAGCGGGAGCAATGAGCAGTTCTTC. This codes for CASSPQTSGSNEQFF.

This clone came up once. V and J are TRBV28 and TRBJ2-3, with 10 bases aligning to TRBD2. Germline V gene data show CDR1 as MDHEN and CDR2 as SYDVKM. The ends lost 5 bases at V and 1 base at J; junction bases unmatched: 6. The CDR3 spans 16 residues. The CDR3 spells CASSLGLADRTDTQYF. The CDR3 DNA is TGTGCCAGCAGTCTCGGACTAGCGGACCGCACAGATACGCAGTATTTT.

The rearrangement uses TRBV7-9 and TRBJ2-1, with 14 bases that match TRBD2. This CDR3 is 15 amino acids long. The V and J ends lost 5 bases and 9 bases, in that order; junction bases with no gene match: 6. The germline CDR1 and CDR2 sequences are SEHNR and FQNEAQ (reference sequence). The CDR3 reads CASSPGLAGGREQFF. The DNA of the CDR3 is TGTGCCAGCAGCCCCGGACTAGCGGGAGGTCGTGAGCAGTTCTTC.

The rearrangement uses TRBV10-2 and TRBJ2-7; D not resolved. The CDR3 consists of 12 residues. V was pared by 6 bases and J by 2 bases, with 8 bases between. Germline CDR1 reads WSHSY; CDR2 reads SAAADI. This CDR3 is CASRSGAYEQYF. The CDR3, as DNA: TGCGCCAGCAGGTCAGGTGCCTACGAGCAGTACTTC.